This T cell receptor (beta chain) came from a study of blood T cell repertoires in COVID-19. Study-level information: T cells, B-cell-depleted T cells, or PBMCs supplied cDNA or gDNA.

In the authors' workflow: For nucleated cells, counts were estimated from reference gene primer amplification. Using immunoSEQ multiplex PCR, the repertoire was profiled, and TCRdb retains in-frame clones only, with some absent. The D gene and trimming were derived from the DNA, and the V and J assignments and clone size from that table. The sample records 250,000 or so clones, 85% to 90% being singletons. The receptor's source is a woman aged 70-85 years with active or convalescent COVID-19. The source material was peripheral blood.

The CDR3 loop reads CASSSEGAYEQYF. CDR3 bases: TGTGCCAGCAGTAGTGAGGGAGCCTACGAGCAGTACTTC. V gene TRBV3-1 (or the pseudogene TRBV3-2) combines with J gene TRBJ2-7, with a tentative D call TRBD2 (5 bases). CDR3 length equals 13 residues. Trimming stripped 6 bases from V and 2 bases from J, with 11 bases between. Germline V gene sequence: CDR1 LGHDT, CDR2 YNNKEL (reference sequence).